The rows below give T cell receptor beta chains drawn from one sample of a study of cytomegalovirus exposure and HLA in healthy donors. The assay was immunoSEQ multiplex PCR, and TCRdb's table has in-frame clones only and misses some. The table includes 150,000 to 200,000 clones, around four fifths detected once. Sequencing was performed on PBMCs. These receptors were obtained from a young man in good health and CMV-seronegative. Each CDR3 is given with its conserved first and last residue. D genes are given only for firm matches. Expanded clones are given a class, and other clones once, few, many or no size at all.

v_call	clone_size	j_call	d_call	cdr3_aa	cdr3_nt
TRBV5-6	NA	TRBJ1-5	NA	CASSSAPGNQPQHF	TGTGCCAGCAGCTCGGCCCCGGGGAATCAGCCCCAGCATTTT
TRBV11-2	NA	TRBJ2-5	NA	CASSSSGEETQYF	TGTGCCAGCAGCTCATCGGGAGAAGAGACCCAGTACTTC
TRBV19	NA	TRBJ1-2	NA	CASSIMRIGYGYTF	TGTGCCAGTAGTATTATGAGGATCGGCTATGGCTACACCTTC
TRBV4-3	NA	TRBJ2-7	TRBD2	CASSRRSGTSEYEQYF	TGCGCCAGCAGCCGCAGGTCCGGGACTAGCGAATACGAGCAGTACTTC
TRBV6-5	NA	TRBJ1-1	NA	CASRRPGFVNTEAFF	TGTGCCAGCAGACGCCCAGGGTTTGTGAACACTGAAGCTTTCTTT
TRBV28	NA	TRBJ1-3	TRBD1	CASSLGTALGNTIYF	TGTGCCAGCAGTTTGGGGACAGCTCTCGGAAACACCATATATTTT
TRBV4-2	few	TRBJ2-2	TRBD2	CASSHAGGGTGELFF	TGTGCCAGCAGCCATGCGGGGGGGGGAACCGGGGAGCTGTTTTTT
TRBV9	NA	TRBJ1-1	NA	CASSVEGHPNTEAFF	TGTGCCAGCAGCGTAGAAGGACACCCGAACACTGAAGCTTTCTTT
TRBV30	once	TRBJ2-5	NA	CAWSLIETQYF	TGTGCCTGGAGTCTAATCGAGACCCAGTACTTC
TRBV30	NA	TRBJ2-5	NA	CAWSLQGGETQYF	TGTGCCTGGAGTCTTCAGGGTGGAGAGACCCAGTACTTC
TRBV7-2	NA	TRBJ2-2	TRBD2	CATGGLAGGMNTGELFF	TGTGCCACAGGAGGGCTAGCGGGGGGAATGAACACCGGGGAGCTGTTTTTT
TRBV5-4	once	TRBJ1-3	NA	CASSWGPGTGNTIYF	TGTGCCAGCAGCTGGGGGCCAGGAACTGGAAACACCATATATTTT
TRBV7-7	NA	TRBJ2-3	TRBD1	CASSLGQGADTQYF	TGTGCTAGCAGCTTAGGCCAGGGGGCAGATACGCAGTATTTT
TRBV30	NA	TRBJ1-2	NA	CAWRPDRVNYGYTF	TGTGCCTGGAGACCGGACAGAGTTAACTATGGCTACACCTTC
TRBV7-3	NA	TRBJ2-2	TRBD1	CASSLKGQGHSNTGELFF	TGTGCCAGCAGCTTAAAGGGACAGGGTCATTCAAACACCGGGGAGCTGTTTTTT
TRBV7-3	few	TRBJ2-2	NA	CASSLTASNTGELFF	TGTGCCAGCAGCTTAACGGCCTCGAACACCGGGGAGCTGTTTTTT
TRBV7-9	NA	TRBJ2-3	TRBD1	CASSSWTGGSTDTQYF	TGTGCCAGCAGCTCCTGGACAGGGGGCAGCACAGATACGCAGTATTTT
TRBV29-1	NA	TRBJ2-1	NA	CSVDTWGSGGGEQFF	TGCAGCGTTGACACGTGGGGGTCCGGGGGAGGTGAGCAGTTCTTC
TRBV30	NA	TRBJ2-2	NA	CAGAPGNTGELFF	TGTGCCGGGGCCCCAGGAAACACCGGGGAGCTGTTTTTT
TRBV4-2	few	TRBJ2-7	TRBD1	CASSLGGTGPYEQYF	TGTGCCAGCAGCCTCGGGGGGACAGGGCCCTACGAGCAGTACTTC
TRBV7-2	NA	TRBJ2-5	NA	CASSGYGSIQETQYF	TGTGCCAGCAGCGGATACGGGAGCATACAAGAGACCCAGTACTTC
TRBV6-5	NA	TRBJ1-4	NA	CASSYVAGHEKLFF	TGTGCCAGCAGTTACGTCGCAGGGCATGAAAAACTGTTTTTT
TRBV7-9	once	TRBJ1-1	NA	CASSLAVSTEAFF	TGTGCCAGCAGCTTAGCGGTGAGCACTGAAGCTTTCTTT
TRBV19	NA	TRBJ1-4	NA	CASSSGAFGEKLFF	TGTGCCAGTAGCAGCGGGGCCTTTGGGGAAAAACTGTTTTTT
TRBV4-1	once	TRBJ1-6	NA	CASSQEGEGVGSPLHF	TGCGCCAGCAGCCAAGAGGGGGAGGGGGTTGGTTCACCCCTCCACTTT
TRBV7-8	NA	TRBJ2-3	TRBD2	CASSEREGTDTQYF	TGTGCCAGCAGCGAGCGGGAGGGCACAGATACGCAGTATTTT
TRBV6-5	NA	TRBJ2-4	TRBD2	CASSYSRAGATNIQYF	TGTGCCAGCAGTTACTCAAGGGCGGGAGCGACAAACATTCAGTACTTC
TRBV19	few	TRBJ1-2	TRBD1	CASKDRAGYGYTF	TGTGCCAGTAAAGACAGGGCGGGGTATGGCTACACCTTC
TRBV27	NA	TRBJ2-7	NA	CASRIPGDPYEQYF	TGTGCCAGCAGGATCCCCGGGGATCCCTACGAGCAGTACTTC
TRBV25-1	once	TRBJ2-1	TRBD2	CASSETLRLAGPYNEQFF	TGTGCCAGCAGTGAAACCCTACGACTAGCGGGACCTTACAATGAGCAGTTCTTC
TRBV14	NA	TRBJ2-1	TRBD2	CASSQDWIGLAGNNEQFF	TGTGCCAGCAGCCAAGATTGGATAGGACTAGCGGGGAACAATGAGCAGTTCTTC
TRBV6-4	NA	TRBJ2-3	NA	CASSPFAGASTDTQYF	TGTGCCAGCAGTCCCTTCGCAGGGGCTAGCACAGATACGCAGTATTTT
TRBV6-5	NA	TRBJ1-2	NA	CASSQGGENYGYTF	TGTGCCAGCAGTCAAGGGGGGGAAAACTATGGCTACACCTTC
TRBV30	NA	TRBJ1-5	NA	CAWSVQAVGNQPQHF	TGTGCCTGGAGTGTACAGGCCGTCGGCAATCAGCCCCAGCATTTT
TRBV6-1	NA	TRBJ1-5	NA	CASTTGYENQPQHF	TGTGCCAGCACTACAGGGTACGAAAATCAGCCCCAGCATTTT
TRBV28	NA	TRBJ1-1	NA	CISGTLMNTEAFF	TGTATCTCCGGGACACTCATGAACACTGAAGCTTTCTTT
TRBV5-8	medium-sized	TRBJ2-7	TRBD1	CASSSGTGGLLSYEQYF	TGTGCCAGCAGCTCCGGGACAGGGGGCTTATTGTCCTACGAGCAGTACTTC
TRBV21-1	NA	TRBJ1-5	NA	CASSKVVPREYQPQHF	TGTGCCAGCAGCAAAGTGGTCCCCAGGGAATATCAGCCCCAGCATTTT
TRBV27	NA	TRBJ1-1	NA	CASSLGRVNTEAFF	TGTGCCAGCAGTTTAGGGAGGGTAAACACTGAAGCTTTCTTT